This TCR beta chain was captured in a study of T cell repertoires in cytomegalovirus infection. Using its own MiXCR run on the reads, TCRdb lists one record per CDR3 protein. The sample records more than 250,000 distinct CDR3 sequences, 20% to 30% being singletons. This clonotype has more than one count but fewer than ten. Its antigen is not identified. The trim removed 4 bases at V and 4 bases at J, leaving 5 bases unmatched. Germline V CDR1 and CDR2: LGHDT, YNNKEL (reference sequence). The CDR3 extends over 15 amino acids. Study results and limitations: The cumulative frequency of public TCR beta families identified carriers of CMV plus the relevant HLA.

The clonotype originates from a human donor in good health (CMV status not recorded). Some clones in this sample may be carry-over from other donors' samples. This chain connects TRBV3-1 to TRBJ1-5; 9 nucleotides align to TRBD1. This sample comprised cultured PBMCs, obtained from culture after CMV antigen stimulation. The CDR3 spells CASSPQGAGNQPQHF. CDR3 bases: TGTGCCAGCAGCCCACAGGGGGCTGGTAATCAGCCCCAGCATTTT.